Listed below are T cell receptor beta chains from one sample, sequenced in a study of shared clonotypes between healthy human individuals. Some clones are missing from TCRdb's copy, which holds only in-frame ones; the method was immunoSEQ multiplex PCR. The sample consists of 730,000 or so clones, 60% to 80% of them appearing once. Sample: memory CD4+ T cells sorted from blood. The receptors stem from a woman aged 25-40 years in good health. Both conserved end residues are part of each CDR3. D genes are given only for firm matches.

d_call	v_call	j_call	cdr3_aa
-	TRBV29-1	TRBJ2-7	CSVVKSSYEQYF
-	TRBV30	TRBJ1-4	CAWSIVRDEKLFF
-	TRBV23-1	TRBJ2-5	CASRLSRLETQYF
-	TRBV7-9	TRBJ2-5	CASSPYRGGQLQETQYF
TRBD2	TRBV2	TRBJ2-7	CASSAGGRLGEQYF
TRBD2	TRBV29-1	TRBJ2-5	CSVQTSGGQETQYF
-	TRBV27	TRBJ2-4	CASSLGQPNIQYF
TRBD1	TRBV6-5	TRBJ2-2	CASSTGQMNTGELFF
TRBD2	TRBV7-2	TRBJ2-5	CASSLGGLAGPQETQYF
TRBD2	TRBV2	TRBJ2-7	CASSLAGGRYEQYF
-	TRBV28	TRBJ1-2	CASRAGGRRLANYGYTF
-	TRBV5-6	TRBJ2-3	CASSSLVVYTDTQYF
-	TRBV30	TRBJ2-3	CAGLVDKNTQYF
TRBD2	TRBV4-1	TRBJ2-7	CASSQDWTSYEQYF
-	TRBV19	TRBJ2-1	CASIGGPYNEQFF
-	TRBV25-1	TRBJ2-7	CASSELSESYEQYF
TRBD1	TRBV30	TRBJ1-5	CAWGFTGGSQPQHF
-	TRBV2	TRBJ1-5	CASSQQGLNQPQHF
-	TRBV9	TRBJ1-2	CASSVVQDYGYTF
-	TRBV7-2	TRBJ1-1	CASSFRVYTEAFF
TRBD2	TRBV9	TRBJ2-1	CASSVDSGRYNEQFF
TRBD1	TRBV7-2	TRBJ2-1	CASSLTGGLIDEQFF
-	TRBV6-1	TRBJ1-3	CASSDLGQQHTIYF
-	TRBV11-2	TRBJ2-1	CASSLGVFINEQFF
-	TRBV7-2	TRBJ2-3	CASRASRSTDTQYF
-	TRBV28	TRBJ2-3	CASSFGSGSSTDTQYF
-	TRBV2	TRBJ1-2	CASSERPSGVYRYTF
-	TRBV6-1	TRBJ1-5	CASSDEGLSNQPQHF
TRBD2	TRBV7-2	TRBJ2-7	CASSQQPGTSGEQYF
TRBD1	TRBV6-6	TRBJ1-1	CASSYGHRGTTEAFF
-	TRBV28	TRBJ2-7	CASSFSPSVYEQYF
-	TRBV19	TRBJ1-2	CASKGDGYTF
-	TRBV9	TRBJ1-4	CASSVAQGVVNEKLFF
-	TRBV5-1	TRBJ1-4	CASSESWDRGEKLFF
TRBD2	TRBV5-1	TRBJ2-2	CASSPLGGMANTGELFF
-	TRBV21-1	TRBJ2-3	CASSKQGRTDTQYF
-	TRBV14	TRBJ1-1	CASSQGAGWVTEAFF
-	TRBV28	TRBJ2-6	CASTGRRSGANVLTF
-	TRBV2	TRBJ2-1	CASKQTGRNEQFF
-	TRBV7-6	TRBJ2-1	CASSPSPTGQFGNEQFF
-	TRBV6-5	TRBJ2-5	CASSRGSLPETQYF
TRBD2	TRBV13	TRBJ2-1	CASSETSGSSYNEQFF
-	TRBV4-1	TRBJ2-1	CASSQDLPSGEQFF
-	TRBV7-3	TRBJ2-1	CASSSGQKGTHEQFF
-	TRBV28	TRBJ1-5	CASSLNVRAGQPQHF
-	TRBV28	TRBJ2-7	CASSPSGSNYEQYF
-	TRBV7-9	TRBJ2-5	CASTDQVEETQYF
-	TRBV19	TRBJ1-5	CASALPGSNQPQHF
-	TRBV6-1	TRBJ1-1	CASPSMPHTEAFF
-	TRBV5-4	TRBJ1-1	CASSLAFGQTREAFF
-	TRBV28	TRBJ2-7	CASKRFEQYF
-	TRBV28	TRBJ1-5	CASAPGRWSNQPQHF
-	TRBV7-6	TRBJ2-3	CASSATPAADTQYF
TRBD2	TRBV6-5	TRBJ2-1	CASSTGEGRQGQFF
-	TRBV5-1	TRBJ1-2	CASSATGLGYTF